Sequencing of this T cell receptor beta chain was carried out in a study of response to subunit inactivated influenza vaccine. Findings and limits, study-wide: The authors suggested that few new T cells are recruited per seasonal influenza vaccination.

This clonotype was picked up a small number of times. Its matching antigen is unknown. Trimming removed 6 bases from V and 5 bases from J, with 13 bases in between. The CDR3 has 13 amino acids. Germline CDR1 and CDR2: MNHEY and SVGEGT. TCRdb re-derived calls from the RT-PCR reads in MiXCR, one entry per CDR3 protein. The sample consists of about 620,000 distinct CDR3 sequences, about 11% of them appearing once. The sequencing used PBMCs from blood, collected on the day of vaccination. This chain uses TRBV6-2 or TRBV6-3 with TRBJ1-1; D is possibly TRBD1 (5 bases). The TCR was taken from a man in his fifties who received an inactivated influenza vaccine. CDR3 sequence: CASRAGGGTEAFF. CDR3 in DNA: TGTGCCAGCAGGGCTGGCGGGGGTACTGAAGCTTTCTTT.